One TCR beta chain is described in this entry. This sample was included in a study of blood T cell repertoires in COVID-19. For the study at large: The United States, Italy and Spain provided the acute and convalescent COVID-19 samples. The cDNA or gDNA used as material had been derived from T cells, B-cell-depleted T cells, or PBMCs.

The germline CDR1 and CDR2 sequences are SGHNT and YYREEE (reference sequence). After removal of 3 bases from V and 4 bases from J, the junction contained 2 bases not matched to a gene. The CDR3 runs 15 residues. Original data processing: Quantification of nucleated cells was approximated via reference gene primer amplification. The assay was immunoSEQ multiplex PCR, and TCRdb's table has in-frame clones only and misses some. V, J and clone size reflect that table, while D and trimming were determined from the DNA. The table shows some 74,000 clones, with more than 70% occurring only once. Specimen: peripheral blood. The origin of this receptor is a woman over 75 with acute or convalescent COVID-19. The chain carries TRBV5-4 and TRBJ2-1, with 12 nucleotides matching TRBD2. CDR3 sequence reads: CASSWTSGDYNEQFF. CDR3 DNA sequence: TGTGCCAGCAGCTGGACTAGCGGGGATTACAATGAGCAGTTCTTC.